The 31 T cell receptor beta chains below were found in one sample sequenced in a study of blood T cell repertoires in COVID-19. Here immunoSEQ multiplex PCR was the method, and the copy in TCRdb shows in-frame clones only, minus some. The sample holds around 50,000 clones, 86% seen once. Material for sequencing was peripheral blood. Receptors originate from a woman aged 80 or over with acute or convalescent COVID-19.

The V gene is TRBV2, the J gene TRBJ1-5, with a weak D call TRBD1 (6 bases). This CDR3 contains 14 residues. Trimming removed 3 bases from V and 7 bases from J, with 13 bases in between. Germline lookup yields CDR1 SNHLY and CDR2 FYNNEI. CDR3 loop: CASSDRAGEQPQHF. DNA for the CDR3: TGTGCCAGCAGTGACAGGGCAGGGGAACAGCCCCAGCATTTT.

This clone was seen a single time. The chain links TRBV28 to TRBJ1-1; 7 bases agree with TRBD1. Germline V lookup: CDR1 MDHEN, CDR2 SYDVKM. J gave up 0 bases and V 8 bases, and 6 bases lay outside the gene matches. This CDR3 contains 14 residues. CDR3 nucleotides: TGTGCCAGCTTGACAGGGACAATGAACACTGAAGCTTTCTTT. It encodes CASLTGTMNTEAFF.

This chain links TRBV5-1 with TRBJ1-3; D gene ambiguous. This CDR3 contains 14 residues. Trimming stripped 5 bases from V and 0 bases from J, with 9 bases between. Germline values: CDR1 SGHRS, CDR2 YFSETQ. DNA for the CDR3: TGCGCCAGCAGTCCTCGGGGCTCTGGAAACACCATATATTTT. This gives the protein CASSPRGSGNTIYF.

The genes are TRBV28 and TRBJ1-6; D perhaps matches TRBD1 (6 bases). Germline assignment: CDR1 MDHEN and CDR2 SYDVKM. Between the trimmed V and J ends, which lost 2 bases and 9 bases, there was a span of 11 bases. The CDR3 spans 14 residues. CDR3 loop: CASSLIQGFSPLHF. The CDR3 DNA sequence: TGTGCCAGCAGTTTAATACAGGGTTTTTCACCCCTCCACTTT.

The chain combines TRBV21-1 with TRBJ1-3. TRBV21-1 is flagged as a pseudogene. The CDR3 runs 18 residues. CDR3 in DNA: TGTGCCAGCAGCAAAGCGCTCGGGGGGGGCGATCGTAGAAACACCATATATTTT. Its translation is CASSKALGGGDRRNTIYF.

The gene calls are TRBV15 and TRBJ1-2; 8 bases are shared with TRBD1. In germline, CDR1 is LNHNV, CDR2 YYDKDF (reference sequence). This CDR3 contains 15 residues. Trimming removed 5 bases from V and 4 bases from J; junction bases left unmatched: 9. This CDR3 reads CATSEDRGLGYGYTF. CDR3 sequence (DNA): TGTGCCACCAGCGAAGACAGGGGTCTCGGCTATGGCTACACCTTC.

This rearrangement joins TRBV30 to TRBJ1-4; D is unresolved. With 1 base removed from V and 2 bases from J, the gap between germline ends came to 11 bases. CDR1 and CDR2 (germline): GTSNPN, SVGIG (reference sequence). The CDR3 has 15 residues. The CDR3: CAWSGRGRTNEKLFF. Here the CDR3 DNA reads TGTGCCTGGAGTGGCCGGGGAAGGACTAATGAAAAACTGTTTTTT.

The rearrangement uses TRBV28 and TRBJ2-5; the match to TRBD2 covers 15 bases. Germline V lookup: CDR1 MDHEN, CDR2 SYDVKM. The CDR3 has 18 amino acids. V lost 4 bases, J lost 5 bases, and 11 bases stayed unmatched. CDR3 residues: CASSSRTSGGAPFETQYF. The DNA for the CDR3 is TGTGCCAGCAGTTCCCGGACTAGCGGGGGGGCTCCGTTTGAGACCCAGTACTTC.

The chain recombines TRBV25-1 with TRBJ2-7; TRBD2 is a possible D gene (6 bases). This CDR3 has 14 residues. Germline CDR1 reads MGHDK; CDR2 reads SYGVNS. The germline V and J ends were trimmed by 5 bases and 6 bases, with 17 bases remaining between them. The CDR3 spells CASSSGLRAREQYF. The CDR3 nucleotides are TGTGCCAGCAGTTCAGGACTAAGGGCCCGCGAGCAGTACTTC.

The chain combines TRBV11-3 with TRBJ2-1; TRBD1 matches at 7 bases. With V trimmed by 1 base and J by 0 bases, 6 bases remained unmatched. The CDR3 has 17 amino acids. Per the germline V gene, CDR1 is SGHNT and CDR2 is YENEEA. DNA for the CDR3: TGTGCCAGCAGCTTAGGGGTCGGACAGGACTCCTACAATGAGCAGTTCTTC. Its protein is CASSLGVGQDSYNEQFF.

The V gene is TRBV5-6, the J gene TRBJ1-2, with 7 positions matching TRBD1. The junction had 8 bases not matched to a gene; V was cut back by 2 bases and J by 4 bases. In germline, CDR1 is SGHDT, CDR2 YYEEEE. The CDR3 is 15 residues long. CDR3 DNA: TGTGCCAGCAGCTTACAAGGGACAGCAATCTATGGCTACACCTTC. It encodes CASSLQGTAIYGYTF.

V usage is TRBV4-2 and J usage is TRBJ2-3; 13 positions agree with TRBD2. In germline, CDR1 is LGHNA, CDR2 YNFKEQ. CDR3 size: 17 residues. The V segment lost 1 base and the J segment 6 bases; nucleotides outside the gene matches: 7. CDR3 residues: CASSQGRTSGSSDTQYF. The CDR3 DNA follows: TGTGCCAGCAGCCAAGGACGGACTAGCGGGAGTTCCGATACGCAGTATTTT.

V usage is TRBV6-6 and J usage is TRBJ2-2; 14 bases map to TRBD2. The CDR3 covers 19 residues. The J segment lost 4 bases and the V segment lost 5 bases, leaving 12 bases of the junction unmatched. The germline V gene encodes CDR1 MNHNY and CDR2 SVGAGI (reference sequence). The CDR3 DNA reads as TGTGCCAGCAGTCCGGGGACTAGCGGGAGATCGTGGGGCACCGGGGAGCTGTTTTTT. Its translation is CASSPGTSGRSWGTGELFF.

This clone was detected a few times. The chain is built from TRBV12-5 and TRBJ2-2, with TRBD2 matching 9 bases. J lost 7 bases, V lost 7 bases, and 7 bases had no gene match. The length of the CDR3 is 14 residues. The germline CDR1 and CDR2 sequences are LGHNT and FRNRAP. The CDR3 reads CASVPSGTGGELFF. CDR3 coding DNA: TGTGCTAGTGTTCCTAGCGGGACGGGCGGGGAGCTGTTTTTT. Drawing the rest from reference TRBV12-5 and TRBJ2-2, the complete variable domain is DARVTQTPRHKVTEMGQEVTMRCQPILGHNTVFWYRQTMMQGLELLAYFRNRAPLDDSGMPKDRFSAEMPDATLATLKIQPSEPRDSAVYFCASVPSGTGGELFFGEGSRLTVL.

The V gene is TRBV19, the J gene TRBJ1-2, with D perhaps TRBD1 (5 bases). The V end was cut by 6 bases, the J end by 1 base, with 9 bases between. The CDR3 covers 13 residues. Germline lookup yields CDR1 LNHDA and CDR2 SQIVND (reference sequence). The CDR3, as DNA: TGTGCCAGTAGCCACGGGGGTAACTATGGCTACACCTTC. This gives the protein CASSHGGNYGYTF.

This rearrangement joins TRBV28 to TRBJ1-1, with 8 positions matching TRBD1. Germline CDR1 is MDHEN and CDR2 is SYDVKM. This CDR3 has 14 residues. V was clipped by 4 bases and J by 9 bases; unmatched bases: 10. DNA of the CDR3: TGTGCCAGCAGTTCGGTCGTGGACAGGGTAAAAGCTTTCTTT. Translating it yields CASSSVVDRVKAFF. Combining the CDR3 with reference TRBV28 and TRBJ1-1 gives the whole variable domain DVKVTQSSRYLVKRTGEKVFLECVQDMDHENMFWYRQDPGLGLRLIYFSYDVKMKEKGDIPEGYSVSREKKERFSLILESASTNQTSMYLCASSSVVDRVKAFFGQGTRLTVV.

This chain uses TRBV29-1 with TRBJ2-1; D is uncertain. The length of the CDR3 is 13 residues. The V gene lost 4 bases and the J gene lost 4 bases, with 11 bases spanning the gap. Germline V lookup: CDR1 SQVTM, CDR2 ANQGSEA. CDR3 DNA sequence: TGCAGCGTTGGGAGTACGCCATACAATGAGCAGTTCTTC. As protein: CSVGSTPYNEQFF.

The chain carries TRBV10-1 and TRBJ2-2; TRBD2 matches at 13 bases. This CDR3 comprises 19 residues. Trimming removed 3 bases from V and 5 bases from J; junction bases left unmatched: 12. Germline values: CDR1 WNHNN, CDR2 SYGVQD (reference sequence). Written as DNA, the CDR3 is TGCGCCAGCAGTGAAATCGTCTCTTTACTAGCGGGAGGGACCGGGGAGCTGTTTTTT. It is translated as CASSEIVSLLAGGTGELFF.

The CDR3 is CASSLVGSSGNTIYF. CDR3 bases: TGTGCCAGCAGCTTGGTGGGGAGCTCTGGAAACACCATATATTTT. The V and J genes are TRBV5-4 and TRBJ1-3; D unresolved. Deletions cut 0 bases from V and 0 bases from J, with 7 bases between. Germline V CDR1 and CDR2: SGHNT, YYREEE (reference sequence). The CDR3 runs to 15 residues.

This clone has more than one count but fewer than ten. The genes are TRBV7-3 and TRBJ2-3; TRBD2 matches 7 bases. Germline loops: CDR1 SGHTA, CDR2 FQGTGA. V was clipped by 2 bases and J by 4 bases; unmatched bases: 6. CDR3 length: 15 amino acids. The CDR3 region is CASSLGAGVADTQYF. CDR3 nucleotide sequence: TGTGCCAGCAGCTTAGGGGCGGGAGTGGCAGATACGCAGTATTTT.

V is TRBV4-1 and J is TRBJ1-5; no clear D. The germline V gene encodes CDR1 MGHRA and CDR2 YSYEKL. V dropped 0 bases and J dropped 16 bases, with 22 bases sitting between them. The CDR3 totals 15 residues. The CDR3 region has the DNA TGCGCCAGCAGCCAAGATCTAGGTCAAGGAACACATGTACATTTT. This sequence encodes CASSQDLGQGTHVHF.

This rearrangement joins TRBV2 to TRBJ1-1; D remains ambiguous. The V gene's germline CDR1 is SNHLY and CDR2 FYNNEI. The CDR3 has 14 residues. V lost 6 bases and J lost 0, with 11 bases in between. The CDR3 DNA is TGTGCCAGCAGCCCACGGGAAGTGAACACTGAAGCTTTCTTT. Translated: CASSPREVNTEAFF.

This chain uses TRBV3-1 (or the pseudogene TRBV3-2) with TRBJ1-4, with D unresolved. The CDR3 is 15 residues long. Per the germline V gene, CDR1 is LGHDT and CDR2 is YNNKEL (reference sequence). V shed 8 bases and J shed 5 bases, with 18 bases lying between them. Written as DNA, the CDR3 is TGTGCCAGCCTCTATGCAGCGCAGCTAAATGAAAAACTGTTTTTT. Translation gives CASLYAAQLNEKLFF.

The V and J genes are TRBV2 and TRBJ2-5; D is ambiguous. CDR3 length: 13 residues. Germline CDR1 is SNHLY and CDR2 is FYNNEI. V lost 7 bases to trimming and J lost 4 bases, with 13 bases between them. In nucleotides, the CDR3 is TGTGCCAGCAATAGCCCGGGTAGAGAGACCCAGTACTTC. Protein sequence: CASNSPGRETQYF. Based on the CDR3 plus reference TRBV2 and TRBJ2-5, the full variable domain is EPEVTQTPSHQVTQMGQEVILRCVPISNHLYFYWYRQILGQKVEFLVSFYNNEISEKSEIFDDQFSVERPDGSNFTLKIRSTKLEDSAMYFCASNSPGRETQYFGPGTRLLVL.

This chain links TRBV10-3 with TRBJ1-6, with 8 bases that match TRBD1. V was clipped by 5 bases and J by 7 bases; unmatched bases: 10. Germline V gene data show CDR1 as ENHRY and CDR2 as SYGVKD. CDR3 size: 16 residues. The CDR3 loop reads CAISRSIGQGNSPLHF. CDR3 DNA: TGTGCCATCAGTCGGAGTATAGGACAGGGAAATTCACCCCTCCACTTT.

The chain employs TRBV5-4 and TRBJ2-2; tentatively, D is TRBD2 (7 bases). Germline V CDR1 and CDR2: SGHNT, YYREEE (reference sequence). V was cut by 3 bases and J by 2 bases, with 20 bases left in between. CDR3 length: 18 residues. The CDR3 coding sequence is TGTGCCAGCAGCTCCGATGGGGAGGGGGACACCAACACCGGGGAGCTGTTTTTT. Amino acid sequence: CASSSDGEGDTNTGELFF.

The chain employs TRBV9 and TRBJ2-5; TRBD2 aligns across 12 bases. This CDR3 has 16 amino acids. V dropped 2 bases and J dropped 4; count of bases not matched to a gene: 6. The V gene's germline CDR1 is SGDLS and CDR2 YYNGEE. Written as DNA, the CDR3 is TGTGCCAGCAGCGTCGGACTAGCGGGAATAGGAGAGACCCAGTACTTC. Its protein product is CASSVGLAGIGETQYF.

The chain carries TRBV11-2 and TRBJ2-1, with D tentatively TRBD1 (5 bases). V gave up 1 base and J gave up 5 bases, with 6 bases separating them. CDR1 and CDR2 (germline): SGHAT, FQNNGV. This CDR3 is 13 amino acids long. This chain's CDR3 is CASSLGQNNEQFF. DNA of the CDR3: TGTGCCAGCAGCTTAGGACAGAACAATGAGCAGTTCTTC.

This clone turned up a few times. The genes are TRBV5-1 and TRBJ1-1, with 7 bases fitting TRBD1. V dropped 8 bases and J dropped 1; count of bases not matched to a gene: 11. This CDR3 is 15 amino acids long. CDR1 and CDR2 (germline): SGHRS, YFSETQ. CDR3 sequence reads: CASQGQPDSNTEAFF. The DNA for the CDR3 is TGCGCCAGTCAGGGACAGCCAGATTCGAACACTGAAGCTTTCTTT. Complete variable domain (other parts from reference TRBV5-1 and TRBJ1-1): KAGVTQTPRYLIKTRGQQVTLSCSPISGHRSVSWYQQTPGQGLQFLFEYFSETQRNKGNFPGRFSGRQFSNSRSEMNVSTLELGDSALYLCASQGQPDSNTEAFFGQGTRLTVV.

The rearrangement links TRBV2 to TRBJ2-5, with D perhaps TRBD1 (7 bases). The V gene's germline CDR1 is SNHLY and CDR2 FYNNEI. The CDR3 totals 14 residues. Trimming cost V 6 bases and J 7 bases, with 18 bases left between them. The CDR3 reads CASRKEGAGVTQYF. The CDR3 nucleotides read TGTGCCAGCAGAAAGGAGGGGGCCGGGGTGACCCAGTACTTC. Full variable domain (outside the CDR3, taken from reference TRBV2 and TRBJ2-5): EPEVTQTPSHQVTQMGQEVILRCVPISNHLYFYWYRQILGQKVEFLVSFYNNEISEKSEIFDDQFSVERPDGSNFTLKIRSTKLEDSAMYFCASRKEGAGVTQYFGPGTRLLVL.

This chain links TRBV7-6 with TRBJ2-6; D is unclear. Germline CDR1 and CDR2: SGHVS and FNYEAQ. The CDR3 totals 14 residues. Trimming stripped 4 bases from V and 1 base from J, with 5 bases between. The CDR3 protein is CASSSSSGANVLTF. The DNA of the CDR3 is TGTGCCAGCAGCTCCTCTTCTGGGGCCAACGTCCTGACTTTC.